Listed below are T cell receptor beta chains from one sample, sequenced in a study of early T cells in non-severe SARS-CoV-2 infection. MiXCR, applied by TCRdb to the 5' RACE reads, yields one record per CDR3 protein. Among approximately 97,000 distinct CDR3 sequences listed, 11% were seen once. The sequenced sample was whole blood, obtained at baseline. These receptors were collected from an adult who was a healthcare worker with PCR-confirmed SARS-CoV-2 infection or an uninfected control (not recorded which). Both conserved end residues are part of each CDR3. Each record gives: V gene, J gene, D gene, clone size, CDR3 protein, CDR3 DNA. The D gene is left open where the match is weak. A row's size may be missing; if present it is once, few, many or a size class.

V gene: TRBV6-5; J gene: TRBJ2-1; D gene: -; clone size: -; CDR3 protein: CASSYAMDRSAEQFF; CDR3 DNA: TGTGCCAGCAGTTACGCGATGGATCGGTCAGCGGAGCAGTTCTTC
V gene: TRBV5-1; J gene: TRBJ2-7; D gene: -; clone size: -; CDR3 protein: CASSADSSYEQYF; CDR3 DNA: TGCGCCAGCAGTGCGGACAGCTCCTACGAGCAGTACTTC
V gene: TRBV11-2; J gene: TRBJ2-3; D gene: -; clone size: few; CDR3 protein: CASSFAARGTDTQYF; CDR3 DNA: TGTGCCAGCAGCTTTGCAGCCAGAGGCACAGATACGCAGTATTTT
V gene: TRBV3-1; J gene: TRBJ2-7; D gene: -; clone size: many; CDR3 protein: CASSPRGTYEQYF; CDR3 DNA: TGTGCCAGCAGCCCCCGAGGTACCTACGAGCAGTACTTC
V gene: TRBV7-3; J gene: TRBJ2-3; D gene: TRBD1; clone size: -; CDR3 protein: CASSLMDRAQDTQYF; CDR3 DNA: TGTGCCAGCAGCTTGATGGACAGGGCTCAAGATACGCAGTATTTT
V gene: TRBV20-1; J gene: TRBJ1-2; D gene: -; clone size: -; CDR3 protein: CSARDSGNYGYTF; CDR3 DNA: TGCAGTGCTAGAGACTCAGGGAACTATGGCTACACCTTC
V gene: TRBV6-4; J gene: TRBJ2-1; D gene: -; clone size: -; CDR3 protein: CASSEEGGWGEQFF; CDR3 DNA: TGTGCCAGCAGTGAGGAGGGCGGATGGGGTGAGCAGTTCTTC
V gene: TRBV7-9; J gene: TRBJ2-1; D gene: TRBD2; clone size: -; CDR3 protein: CASSSSGGPYNEQFF; CDR3 DNA: TGTGCCAGCAGCTCTAGCGGGGGGCCCTACAATGAGCAGTTCTTC
V gene: TRBV4-3; J gene: TRBJ2-3; D gene: TRBD1; clone size: -; CDR3 protein: CASSQDFTGVPSETQYF; CDR3 DNA: TGCGCCAGCAGCCAAGATTTTACAGGGGTTCCCTCAGAGACGCAGTATTTT
V gene: TRBV19; J gene: TRBJ1-2; D gene: -; clone size: many; CDR3 protein: CASRTSQGVYGYTF; CDR3 DNA: TGTGCCAGTCGTACATCACAGGGAGTATATGGCTACACCTTC
V gene: TRBV12-3/TRBV12-4; J gene: TRBJ2-3; D gene: -; clone size: many; CDR3 protein: CASRWGQSGDTQYF; CDR3 DNA: TGTGCCAGTCGTTGGGGGCAGTCGGGAGATACGCAGTATTTT
V gene: TRBV12-3/TRBV12-4; J gene: TRBJ2-5; D gene: TRBD1; clone size: many; CDR3 protein: CASSPRTGGRETQYF; CDR3 DNA: TGTGCCAGCAGTCCTAGGACAGGGGGCCGGGAGACCCAGTACTTC
V gene: TRBV7-3; J gene: TRBJ2-4; D gene: -; clone size: few; CDR3 protein: CASSPCDIQYF; CDR3 DNA: TGTGCCAGCAGCCCTTGCGACATTCAGTACTTC
V gene: TRBV29-1; J gene: TRBJ2-3; D gene: -; clone size: few; CDR3 protein: CSSLRDTQYF; CDR3 DNA: TGCAGCTCACTGAGAGATACGCAGTATTTT
V gene: TRBV7-9; J gene: TRBJ1-4; D gene: -; clone size: many; CDR3 protein: CASSREWTDNEKLFF; CDR3 DNA: TGTGCCAGCAGCCGTGAGTGGACTGATAATGAAAAACTGTTTTTT
V gene: TRBV10-2; J gene: TRBJ1-1; D gene: -; clone size: -; CDR3 protein: CASSESVAEAFF; CDR3 DNA: TGCGCCAGCAGTGAGTCGGTGGCTGAAGCTTTCTTT
V gene: TRBV6-1; J gene: TRBJ1-2; D gene: -; clone size: -; CDR3 protein: CASLVTAEANRYTF; CDR3 DNA: TGTGCCAGCCTAGTCACAGCGGAGGCGAACCGCTACACCTTC
V gene: TRBV5-8; J gene: TRBJ2-7; D gene: TRBD1; clone size: few; CDR3 protein: CASSFGRGREQYF; CDR3 DNA: TGTGCCAGCAGCTTCGGCAGGGGGCGCGAGCAGTACTTC
V gene: TRBV20-1; J gene: TRBJ2-3; D gene: TRBD1; clone size: -; CDR3 protein: CSAKGQGTDTQYF; CDR3 DNA: TGCAGTGCTAAGGGACAGGGAACAGATACGCAGTATTTT